This T cell receptor (beta chain) was recorded in a study of shared clonotypes between healthy human individuals. Study findings and constraints: Clonotypes shared by all four sorted-subset donors had higher generation probabilities than non-shared clonotypes.

Data came from immunoSEQ multiplex PCR; TCRdb stores just in-frame clones and leaves some out. The table has 2 million to 2.5 million clones, approximately 93% seen once; the top ten hold 0.35% to 0.45%. On this clone itself: Its target is not known.

Germline CDR1 and CDR2: ENHRY and SYGVKD. CDR3 size: 12 residues. V was pared by 10 bases and J by 4 bases, with 10 bases between. The material sequenced was naive CD4+ T cells from PBMCs. The subset was: CD45RA+ positively selected. This receptor was identified in a man between 18 and 35 years old in good health. Some clones in this sample may be carry-over from other donors' samples. The rearrangement joins TRBV10-3 to TRBJ2-2; D perhaps matches TRBD1 (5 bases). The CDR3 protein is CATRQTTGELFF. DNA for the CDR3: TGTGCCACGAGACAGACCACCGGGGAGCTGTTTTTT.